The clone carrying this T cell receptor (beta chain) appeared a few times. Antigen specificity is unknown. 5'-RACE, quantitative and with molecular barcodes, yielded the TCR beta libraries. TCRdb recomputed calls from the 5' RACE reads with MiXCR, one row per CDR3 protein. This table holds a few hundred thousand distinct CDR3 sequences, over 9.5% found once. The data were obtained in a study of CD8 T cells in ankylosing spondylitis. The study's findings and limits: Seven to nine highly homologous variants formed a TCR beta motif that appeared characteristic of ankylosing spondylitis blood. Significant enrichment of disease-linked clones was reportedly seen in matched ankylosing spondylitis synovial fluid.

Input material: blood, either unsorted or a sorted T cell fraction (not recorded which). The sequence was collected from a male donor with ankylosing spondylitis or in good health (not recorded which).

CDR3 sequence: CASSVSRSPTSYEQYF. The CDR3 DNA reads TGTGCCAGCAGCGTCTCACGAAGCCCAACCTCCTACGAGCAGTACTTC. The chain carries TRBV3-1 and TRBJ2-7; D unclear. This CDR3 is built from 16 residues. Germline CDR1 LGHDT, CDR2 YNNKEL (reference sequence). The V end was cut by 5 bases, the J end by 0 bases, with 17 bases between.